This T cell receptor (beta chain) is drawn from a study of T cell responses to AZD1222 COVID-19 vaccine. The protocol was immunoSEQ multiplex PCR, while the TCRdb copy is restricted to in-frame clones and leaves out a portion. The table lists roughly 140,000 clones, 75% to 95% of them singletons. The sequences come from peripheral blood, collected on day 0 of AZD1222 vaccination. This TCR was recovered from an adult in good health.

The CDR3 region is CASSLVVGAWPNPKETQYF. The CDR3 region has the DNA TGTGCCAGCAGCTTGGTGGTGGGCGCGTGGCCTAACCCGAAAGAGACCCAGTACTTC. The chain uses TRBV5-4 and TRBJ2-5; D gene uncertain. In germline, CDR1 is SGHNT, CDR2 YYREEE (reference sequence). The CDR3 is 19 residues long. V lost 0 bases to trimming and J lost 3 bases, with 24 bases between them.